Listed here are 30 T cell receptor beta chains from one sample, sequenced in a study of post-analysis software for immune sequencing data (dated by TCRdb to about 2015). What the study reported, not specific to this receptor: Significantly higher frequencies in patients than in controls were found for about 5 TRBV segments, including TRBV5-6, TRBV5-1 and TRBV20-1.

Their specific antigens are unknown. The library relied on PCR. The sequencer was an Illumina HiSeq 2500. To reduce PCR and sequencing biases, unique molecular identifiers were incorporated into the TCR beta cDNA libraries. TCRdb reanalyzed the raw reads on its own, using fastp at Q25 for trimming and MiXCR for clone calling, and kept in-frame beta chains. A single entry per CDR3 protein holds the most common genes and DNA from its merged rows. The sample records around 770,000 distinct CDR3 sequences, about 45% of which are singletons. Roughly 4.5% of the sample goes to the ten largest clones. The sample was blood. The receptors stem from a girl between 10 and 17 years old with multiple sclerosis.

CDR3 sequence reads: CSASDRGLGTGELFF. CDR3 bases: TGCAGTGCTAGTGACAGGGGGCTGGGCACCGGGGAGCTGTTTTTT. The chain carries TRBV20-1 and TRBJ2-2; 10 bases agree with TRBD1. The CDR3 extends over 15 amino acids. CDR1 is DFQATT, CDR2 SNEGSKA, per germline (reference sequence). V lost 3 bases, J lost 4 bases, and 5 bases stayed unmatched.

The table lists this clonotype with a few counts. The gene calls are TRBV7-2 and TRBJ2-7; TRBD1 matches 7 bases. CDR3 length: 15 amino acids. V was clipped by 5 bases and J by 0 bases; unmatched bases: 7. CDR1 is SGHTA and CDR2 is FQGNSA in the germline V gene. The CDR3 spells CASSPIRDSSYEQYF. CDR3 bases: TGTGCCAGCAGCCCCATCCGGGACAGCTCCTACGAGCAGTACTTC.

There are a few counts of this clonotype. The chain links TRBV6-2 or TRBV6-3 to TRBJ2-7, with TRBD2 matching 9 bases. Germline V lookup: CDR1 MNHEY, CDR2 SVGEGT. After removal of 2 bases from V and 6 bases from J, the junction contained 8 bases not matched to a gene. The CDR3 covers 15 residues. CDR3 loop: CASSYIGSGRREQYF. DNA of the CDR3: TGTGCCAGCAGTTACATAGGGAGCGGGAGGCGCGAGCAGTACTTC.

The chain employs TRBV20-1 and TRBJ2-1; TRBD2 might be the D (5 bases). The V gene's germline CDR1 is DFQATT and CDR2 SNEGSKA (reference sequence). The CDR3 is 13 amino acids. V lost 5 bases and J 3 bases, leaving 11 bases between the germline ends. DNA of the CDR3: TGCAGTGCTTGGCTAGCTTTCTACAATGAGCAGTTCTTC. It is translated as CSAWLAFYNEQFF.

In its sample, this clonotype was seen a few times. CDR3 sequence reads: CASSPTTSRDTQYF. The CDR3 region has the DNA TGTGCCAGCAGCCCGACGACGAGCAGGGATACGCAGTATTTT. V usage is TRBV5-6 and J usage is TRBJ2-3; D uncertain. The CDR3 consists of 14 residues. The germline V gene encodes CDR1 SGHDT and CDR2 YYEEEE. V was pared by 4 bases and J by 6 bases, with 15 bases between.

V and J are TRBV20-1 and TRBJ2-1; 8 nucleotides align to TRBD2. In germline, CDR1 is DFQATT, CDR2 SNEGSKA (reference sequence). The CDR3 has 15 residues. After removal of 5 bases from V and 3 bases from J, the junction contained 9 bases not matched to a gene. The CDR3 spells CSAPPTSGGYNEQFF. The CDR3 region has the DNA TGCAGTGCTCCCCCAACTAGCGGAGGCTACAATGAGCAGTTCTTC.

CDR3 loop: CASSQDMRDQETQYF. CDR3 DNA sequence: TGTGCCAGCAGCCAAGATATGCGGGACCAAGAGACCCAGTACTTC. The gene calls are TRBV3-1 and TRBJ2-5, with D perhaps TRBD2 (5 bases). Germline V lookup: CDR1 LGHDT, CDR2 YNNKEL (reference sequence). CDR3 size: 15 residues. The V end lost 0 bases, the J end lost 0 bases, and 8 bases lay between the germline ends.

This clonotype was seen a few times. The CDR3 protein is CSASGAPPYNEQFF. DNA for the CDR3: TGCAGTGCTAGCGGGGCCCCCCCCTACAATGAGCAGTTCTTC. The chain joins TRBV20-1 to TRBJ2-1; D may match TRBD1 or TRBD2 (5 bases each). This CDR3 is 14 amino acids long. Trimming cost V 3 bases and J 2 bases, with 11 bases left between them. Germline V gene lookup returns CDR1 DFQATT and CDR2 SNEGSKA (reference sequence).

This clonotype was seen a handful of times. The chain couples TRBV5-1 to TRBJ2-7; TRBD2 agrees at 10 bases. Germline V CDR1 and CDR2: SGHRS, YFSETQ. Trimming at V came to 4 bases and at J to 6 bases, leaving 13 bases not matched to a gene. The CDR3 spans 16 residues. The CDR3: CASSGNLAGVSGEQYF. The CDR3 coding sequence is TGCGCCAGCAGCGGTAACCTAGCGGGAGTATCCGGCGAGCAGTACTTC.

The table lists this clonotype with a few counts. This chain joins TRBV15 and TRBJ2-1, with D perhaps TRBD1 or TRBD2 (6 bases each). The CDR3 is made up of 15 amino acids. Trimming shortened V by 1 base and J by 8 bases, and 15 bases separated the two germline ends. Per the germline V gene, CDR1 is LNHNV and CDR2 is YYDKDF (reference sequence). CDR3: CATSRGGARWDEQFF. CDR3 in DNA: TGTGCCACCAGCAGAGGGGGGGCGAGGTGGGATGAGCAGTTCTTC.

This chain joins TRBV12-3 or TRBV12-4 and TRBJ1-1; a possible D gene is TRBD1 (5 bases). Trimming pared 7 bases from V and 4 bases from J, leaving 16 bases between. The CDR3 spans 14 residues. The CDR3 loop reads CASTLGDGSTEAFF. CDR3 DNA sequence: TGTGCCAGCACCCTTGGGGACGGTAGCACTGAAGCTTTCTTT.

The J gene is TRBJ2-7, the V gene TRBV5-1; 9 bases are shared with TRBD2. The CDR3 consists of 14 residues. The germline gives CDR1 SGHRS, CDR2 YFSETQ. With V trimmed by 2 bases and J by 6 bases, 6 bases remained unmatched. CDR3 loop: CASSFVAGASEQYF. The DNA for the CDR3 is TGCGCCAGCAGCTTCGTAGCGGGAGCCAGCGAGCAGTACTTC. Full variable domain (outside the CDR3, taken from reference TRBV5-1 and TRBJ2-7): KAGVTQTPRYLIKTRGQQVTLSCSPISGHRSVSWYQQTPGQGLQFLFEYFSETQRNKGNFPGRFSGRQFSNSRSEMNVSTLELGDSALYLCASSFVAGASEQYFGPGTRLTVT.

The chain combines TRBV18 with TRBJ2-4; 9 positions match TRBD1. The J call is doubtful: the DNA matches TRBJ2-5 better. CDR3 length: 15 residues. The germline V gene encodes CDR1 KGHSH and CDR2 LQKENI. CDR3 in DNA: TGTGCCAGCTCACCTACCGGGACAGGGATCGGGACCCAGTACTTC. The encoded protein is CASSPTGTGIGTQYF.

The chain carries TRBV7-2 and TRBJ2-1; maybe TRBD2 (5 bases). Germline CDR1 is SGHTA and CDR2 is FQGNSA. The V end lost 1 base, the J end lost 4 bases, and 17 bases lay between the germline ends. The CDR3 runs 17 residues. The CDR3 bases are TGTGCCAGCAGCTTAGTTCCTAGCAGTGGCCTTTACAATGAGCAGTTCTTC. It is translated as CASSLVPSSGLYNEQFF. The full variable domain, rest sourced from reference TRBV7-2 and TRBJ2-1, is GAGVSQSPSNKVTEKGKDVELRCDPISGHTALYWYRQSLGQGLEFLIYFQGNSAPDKSGLPSDRFSAERTGGSVSTLTIQRTQQEDSAVYLCASSLVPSSGLYNEQFFGPGTRLTVL.

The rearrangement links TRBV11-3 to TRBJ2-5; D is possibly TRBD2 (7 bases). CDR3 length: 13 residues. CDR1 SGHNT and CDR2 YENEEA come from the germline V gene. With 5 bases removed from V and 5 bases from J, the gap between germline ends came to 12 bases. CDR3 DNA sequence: TGTGCCAGCAGCCGGGGGGCCACGGAGACCCAGTACTTC. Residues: CASSRGATETQYF. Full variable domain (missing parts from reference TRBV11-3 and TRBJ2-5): EAGVVQSPRYKIIEKKQPVAFWCNPISGHNTLYWYLQNLGQGPELLIRYENEEAVDDSQLPKDRFSAERLKGVDSTLKIQPAELGDSAVYLCASSRGATETQYFGPGTRLLVL.

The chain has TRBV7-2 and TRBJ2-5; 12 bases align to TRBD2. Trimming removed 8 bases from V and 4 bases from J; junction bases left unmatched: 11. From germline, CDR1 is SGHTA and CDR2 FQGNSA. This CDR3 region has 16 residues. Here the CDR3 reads CASGRWTSGMRETQYF. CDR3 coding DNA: TGTGCCAGCGGCCGGTGGACTAGCGGGATGAGAGAGACCCAGTACTTC.

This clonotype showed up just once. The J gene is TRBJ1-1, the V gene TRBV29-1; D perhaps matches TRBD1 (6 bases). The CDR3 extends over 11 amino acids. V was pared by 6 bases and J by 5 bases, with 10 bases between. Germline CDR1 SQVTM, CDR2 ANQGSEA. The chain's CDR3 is CSVRTVTEAFF. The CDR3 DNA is TGCAGCGTCCGGACAGTGACTGAAGCTTTCTTT.

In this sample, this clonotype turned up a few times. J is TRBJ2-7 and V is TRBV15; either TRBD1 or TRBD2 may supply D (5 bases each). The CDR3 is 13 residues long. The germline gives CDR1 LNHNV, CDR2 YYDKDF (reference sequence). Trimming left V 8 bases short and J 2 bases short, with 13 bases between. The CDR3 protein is CATRDQSTYEQYF. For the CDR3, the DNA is TGTGCCACCCGGGACCAATCGACCTACGAGCAGTACTTC.

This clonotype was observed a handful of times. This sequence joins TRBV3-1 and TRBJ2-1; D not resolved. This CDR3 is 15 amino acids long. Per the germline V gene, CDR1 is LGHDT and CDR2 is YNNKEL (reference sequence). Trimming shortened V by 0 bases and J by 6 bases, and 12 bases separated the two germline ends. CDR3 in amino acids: CASSQDRVPANEQFF. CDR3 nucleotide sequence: TGTGCCAGCAGCCAAGATCGTGTCCCCGCCAATGAGCAGTTCTTC.

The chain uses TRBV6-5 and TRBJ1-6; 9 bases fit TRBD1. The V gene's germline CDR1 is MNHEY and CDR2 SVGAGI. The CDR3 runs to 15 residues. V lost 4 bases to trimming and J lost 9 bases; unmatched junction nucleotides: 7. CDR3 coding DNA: TGTGCCAGCAGTTCTACACAGGGGGCTAGTTCACCCCTCCACTTT. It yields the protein CASSSTQGASSPLHF.

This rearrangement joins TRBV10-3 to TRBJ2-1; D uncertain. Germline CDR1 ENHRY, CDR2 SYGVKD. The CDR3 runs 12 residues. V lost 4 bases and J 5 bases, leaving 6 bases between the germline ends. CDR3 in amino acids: CAISVLDNEQFF. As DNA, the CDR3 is TGTGCCATCAGTGTGCTGGACAATGAGCAGTTCTTC.

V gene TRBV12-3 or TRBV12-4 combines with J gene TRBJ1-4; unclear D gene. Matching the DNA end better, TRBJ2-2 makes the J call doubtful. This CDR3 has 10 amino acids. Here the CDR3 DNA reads TGTGCCAGCAGTCAGGGGGAGCTGTTTTTT. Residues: CASSQGELFF.

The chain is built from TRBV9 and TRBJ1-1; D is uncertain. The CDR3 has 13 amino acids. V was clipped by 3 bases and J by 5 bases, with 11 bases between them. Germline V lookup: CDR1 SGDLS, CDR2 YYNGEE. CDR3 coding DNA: TGTGCCAGCAGCGCCGACCCGAGTACTGAAGCTTTCTTT. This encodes CASSADPSTEAFF.

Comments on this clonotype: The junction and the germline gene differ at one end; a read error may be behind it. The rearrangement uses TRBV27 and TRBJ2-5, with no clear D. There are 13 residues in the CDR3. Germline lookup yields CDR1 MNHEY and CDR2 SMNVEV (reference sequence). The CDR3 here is CTSSPSYGETQYF. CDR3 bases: TGTACCAGCAGTCCCTCATACGGGGAGACCCAGTACTTC.

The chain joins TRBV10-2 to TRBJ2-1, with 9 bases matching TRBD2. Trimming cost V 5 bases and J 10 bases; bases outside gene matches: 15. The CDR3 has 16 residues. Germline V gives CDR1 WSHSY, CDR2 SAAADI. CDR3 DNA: TGCGCCAGCAGTCCCCCCCCTGGCGGGAGGGCCGAGGAGCAGTTCTTC. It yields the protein CASSPPPGGRAEEQFF.

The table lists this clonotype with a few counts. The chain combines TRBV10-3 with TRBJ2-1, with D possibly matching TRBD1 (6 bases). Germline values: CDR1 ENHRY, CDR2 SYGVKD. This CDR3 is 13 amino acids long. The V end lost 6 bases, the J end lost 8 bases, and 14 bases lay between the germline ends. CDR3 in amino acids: CAIRRTEGYEQFF. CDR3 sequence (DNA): TGTGCCATCAGGAGGACAGAGGGTTATGAGCAGTTCTTC.

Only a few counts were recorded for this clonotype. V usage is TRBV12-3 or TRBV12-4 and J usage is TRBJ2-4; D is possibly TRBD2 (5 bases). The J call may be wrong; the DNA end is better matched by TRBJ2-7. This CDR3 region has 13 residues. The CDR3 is CASSLGTSGEQYF. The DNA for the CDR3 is TGTGCCAGCAGTTTAGGGACCAGCGGCGAGCAGTACTTC.

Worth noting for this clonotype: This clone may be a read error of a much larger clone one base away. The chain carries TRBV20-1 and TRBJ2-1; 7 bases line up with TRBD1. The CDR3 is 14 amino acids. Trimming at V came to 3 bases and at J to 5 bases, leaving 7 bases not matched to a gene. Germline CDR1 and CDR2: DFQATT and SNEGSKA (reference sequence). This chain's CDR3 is CSASYGTADNEQFF. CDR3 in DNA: TGCAGTGCTAGCTACGGGACAGCCGACAATGAGCAGTTCTTC.

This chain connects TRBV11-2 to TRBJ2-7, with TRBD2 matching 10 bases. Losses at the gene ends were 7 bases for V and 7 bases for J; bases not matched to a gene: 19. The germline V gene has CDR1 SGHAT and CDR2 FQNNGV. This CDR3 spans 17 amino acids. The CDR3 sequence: CASTELLWSGRAHEQYF. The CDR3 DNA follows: TGTGCCAGCACCGAACTATTATGGAGCGGGAGGGCGCATGAGCAGTACTTC.

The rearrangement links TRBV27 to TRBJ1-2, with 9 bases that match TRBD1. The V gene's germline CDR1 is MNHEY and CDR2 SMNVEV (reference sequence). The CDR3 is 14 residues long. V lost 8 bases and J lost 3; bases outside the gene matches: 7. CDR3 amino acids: CASGTGTGHYGYTF. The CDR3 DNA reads TGTGCCAGCGGGACCGGGACAGGGCACTATGGCTACACCTTC.